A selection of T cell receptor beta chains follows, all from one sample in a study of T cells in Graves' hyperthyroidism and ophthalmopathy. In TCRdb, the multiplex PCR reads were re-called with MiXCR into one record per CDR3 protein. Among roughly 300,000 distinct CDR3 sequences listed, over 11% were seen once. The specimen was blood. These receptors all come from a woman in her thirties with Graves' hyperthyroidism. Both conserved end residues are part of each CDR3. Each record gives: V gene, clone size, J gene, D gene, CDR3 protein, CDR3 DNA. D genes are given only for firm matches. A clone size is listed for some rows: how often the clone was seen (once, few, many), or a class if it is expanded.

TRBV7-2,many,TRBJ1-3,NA,CASSLVPGVSSGNTIYF,TGTGCCAGCAGCTTAGTCCCGGGCGTAAGCTCTGGAAACACCATATATTTT
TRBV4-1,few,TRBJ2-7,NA,CASSQDDFEQYF,TGCGCCAGCAGCCAAGACGACTTCGAGCAGTACTTC
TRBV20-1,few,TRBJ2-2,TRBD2,CSARDPRLAPNTGELFF,TGCAGTGCTAGAGATCCCCGACTAGCGCCTAACACCGGGGAGCTGTTTTTT
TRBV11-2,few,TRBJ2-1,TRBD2,CASSSMGASGSYEQFF,TGTGCCAGCAGCTCCATGGGGGCTAGCGGGAGCTATGAGCAGTTCTTC
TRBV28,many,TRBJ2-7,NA,CASSYGLSYEQYF,TGTGCCAGCAGTTACGGTCTGAGCTACGAGCAGTACTTC
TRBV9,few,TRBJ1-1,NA,CASSVANGLNTEAFF,TGTGCCAGCAGCGTAGCCAACGGACTGAACACTGAAGCTTTCTTT
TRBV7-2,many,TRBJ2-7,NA,CASSLGAGHNYEQYF,TGTGCCAGCAGCTTAGGGGCGGGACACAACTACGAGCAGTACTTC
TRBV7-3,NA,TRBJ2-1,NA,CASSLSPSVHFSEQFF,TGTGCCAGCAGCTTAAGTCCTAGCGTGCATTTTTCGGAGCAGTTCTTC
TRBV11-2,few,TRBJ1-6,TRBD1,CASSGRQGYNSPLHF,TGTGCCAGCAGCGGCAGACAGGGCTATAATTCACCCCTCCACTTT
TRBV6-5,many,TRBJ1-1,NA,CASSYSVFRATEAFF,TGTGCCAGCAGTTACTCGGTCTTCAGGGCCACTGAAGCTTTCTTT
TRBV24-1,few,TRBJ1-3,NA,CATGQGNTIYF,TGTGCCACCGGACAGGGAAACACCATATATTTT
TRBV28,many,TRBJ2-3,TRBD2,CASSPHSGGTDTQYF,TGTGCCAGCAGTCCCCACAGCGGGGGCACAGATACGCAGTATTTT
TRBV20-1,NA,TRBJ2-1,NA,CSANTASGGGNEQFF,TGCAGTGCTAATACGGCTAGCGGAGGGGGGAATGAGCAGTTCTTC
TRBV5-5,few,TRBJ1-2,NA,CASWTGCLDYGYTF,TGTGCCAGCTGGACCGGGTGTCTCGACTATGGCTACACCTTC
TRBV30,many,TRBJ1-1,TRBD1,CAWSWGQANTEAFF,TGTGCCTGGAGTTGGGGACAGGCGAACACTGAAGCTTTCTTT
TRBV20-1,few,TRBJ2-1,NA,CSANLPGENEQFF,TGCAGTGCGAATCTACCGGGGGAGAATGAGCAGTTCTTC
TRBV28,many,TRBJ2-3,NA,CASSSDTQYF,TGTGCCAGCAGTTCAGATACGCAGTATTTT
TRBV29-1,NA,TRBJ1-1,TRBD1,CSVRSGGADTEAFF,TGCAGCGTCCGGTCAGGGGGCGCGGACACTGAAGCTTTCTTT
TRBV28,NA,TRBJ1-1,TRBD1,CASTNRGTEAFF,TGTGCCAGCACCAACAGGGGCACTGAAGCTTTCTTT
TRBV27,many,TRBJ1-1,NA,CASSATTGLVEAFF,TGTGCCAGCAGTGCCACGACAGGATTAGTGGAAGCTTTCTTT
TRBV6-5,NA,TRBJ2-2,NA,CASRYHLGGELFF,TGTGCCAGCCGGTACCACCTTGGGGGGGAGCTGTTTTTT
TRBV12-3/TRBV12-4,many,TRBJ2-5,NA,CASSFAPEETQYF,TGTGCCAGCAGTTTCGCCCCTGAGGAGACCCAGTACTTC
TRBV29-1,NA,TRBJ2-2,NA,CSGIDGDTGELFF,TGCAGCGGGATCGACGGGGACACCGGGGAGCTGTTTTTT
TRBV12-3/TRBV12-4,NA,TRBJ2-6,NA,CASSPAPASGANVLTF,TGTGCCAGCAGCCCCGCCCCGGCCTCTGGGGCCAACGTCCTGACTTTC
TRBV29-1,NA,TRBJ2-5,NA,CSVEKGQETQYF,TGCAGCGTTGAAAAGGGACAAGAGACCCAGTACTTC
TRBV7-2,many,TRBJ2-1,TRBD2,CASSRGTSGSVDEQFF,TGTGCCAGCAGCCGAGGGACTAGCGGGAGCGTCGATGAGCAGTTCTTC
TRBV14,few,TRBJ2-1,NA,CASSQAWEQFF,TGTGCCAGCAGCCAAGCTTGGGAGCAGTTCTTC
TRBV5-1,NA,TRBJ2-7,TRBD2,CASSLVGTSGTYEQYF,TGCGCCAGCAGCTTGGTTGGGACTAGCGGGACCTACGAGCAGTACTTC
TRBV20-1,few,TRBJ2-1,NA,CSAPHVQFF,TGCAGTGCACCTCACGTGCAGTTCTTC
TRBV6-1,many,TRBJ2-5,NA,CASSDRGRLEETQYF,TGTGCCAGCAGTGACCGGGGACGCCTGGAAGAGACCCAGTACTTC
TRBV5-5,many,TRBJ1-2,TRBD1,CASSSQGTGYTF,TGTGCCAGCAGCTCACAGGGGACTGGCTACACCTTC
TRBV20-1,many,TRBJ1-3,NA,CSAETGAGALGNTIYF,TGCAGTGCCGAGACGGGGGCGGGGGCGCTTGGAAACACCATATATTTT
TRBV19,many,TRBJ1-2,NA,CASSTDGAGNYGYTF,TGTGCCAGTAGTACAGACGGTGCGGGAAACTATGGCTACACCTTC
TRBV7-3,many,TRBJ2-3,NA,CASSPPGSDTQYF,TGTGCCAGCTCACCACCCGGATCAGATACGCAGTATTTT
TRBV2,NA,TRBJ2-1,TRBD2,CASSERLAGGPQFF,TGTGCCAGCAGTGAGAGACTAGCGGGAGGGCCTCAGTTCTTC
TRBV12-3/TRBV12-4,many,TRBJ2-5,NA,CASRWGASTAETQYF,TGTGCCAGCAGATGGGGGGCGAGTACCGCGGAGACCCAGTACTTC
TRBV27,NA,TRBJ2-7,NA,CASSLLGAGPEQYF,TGTGCCAGCAGTTTATTGGGGGCCGGACCCGAGCAGTACTTC
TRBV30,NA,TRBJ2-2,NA,CAWSSGVGVGGGELFF,TGTGCCTGGAGCTCAGGGGTGGGCGTAGGAGGCGGGGAGCTGTTTTTT
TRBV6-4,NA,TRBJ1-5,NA,CASSREHNRNQPQHF,TGTGCCAGCAGTAGGGAACATAATCGCAATCAGCCCCAGCATTTT
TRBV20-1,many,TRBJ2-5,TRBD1,CSASRDRGQETQYF,TGCAGTGCTTCTCGGGACAGGGGCCAAGAGACCCAGTACTTC
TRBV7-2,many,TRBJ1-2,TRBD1,CASSLGGTEKGYTF,TGTGCCAGCAGCTTAGGCGGGACAGAGAAGGGCTACACCTTC
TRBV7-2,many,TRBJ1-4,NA,CASSPSGQPNEKLFF,TGTGCCAGCAGCCCCAGCGGACAGCCTAATGAAAAACTGTTTTTT
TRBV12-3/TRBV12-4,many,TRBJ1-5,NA,CASSPDGSNQPQHF,TGTGCCAGCAGTCCGGACGGTAGCAATCAGCCCCAGCATTTT
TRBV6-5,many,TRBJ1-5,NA,CASSYSRPAGHSNQPQHF,TGTGCCAGCAGTTACTCGCGGCCGGCAGGTCATAGCAATCAGCCCCAGCATTTT
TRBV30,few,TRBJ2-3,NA,CAWRAPASTDTQYF,TGTGCCTGGAGGGCCCCAGCGAGCACAGATACGCAGTATTTT
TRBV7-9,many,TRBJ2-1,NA,CASSVDRDYNEQFF,TGTGCCAGCAGCGTAGACCGGGACTACAATGAGCAGTTCTTC
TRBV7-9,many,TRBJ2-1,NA,CASSSPDEQFF,TGTGCCAGCAGCTCCCCAGATGAGCAGTTCTTC
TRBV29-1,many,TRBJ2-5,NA,CSGQRGTGETQYF,TGCAGCGGCCAACGGGGAACCGGAGAGACCCAGTACTTC
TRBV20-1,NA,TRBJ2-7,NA,CSALSGATYEQYF,TGCAGTGCTTTATCGGGGGCCACCTACGAGCAGTACTTC
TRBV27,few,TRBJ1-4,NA,CASSPGNLNEKLFF,TGTGCCAGCAGTCCTGGGAACCTCAATGAAAAACTGTTTTTT
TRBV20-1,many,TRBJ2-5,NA,CSGGQGEADETQYF,TGCAGTGGGGGTCAAGGAGAGGCCGACGAGACCCAGTACTTC
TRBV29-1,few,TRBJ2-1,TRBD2,CSVEASGFRGEQFF,TGCAGCGTTGAGGCTAGCGGTTTTCGAGGTGAGCAGTTCTTC
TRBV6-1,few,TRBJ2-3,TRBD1,CASSIRQGVDTKYF,TGTGCCAGCAGTATACGACAGGGCGTGGATACGAAGTATTTT